This is a list of T cell receptor beta chains from one sample in a study of T cell changes during pregnancy in multiple sclerosis. Only in-frame clones appear in the TCRdb table, and some are missing; sequencing was by immunoSEQ multiplex PCR. Here the sample spans 55,000 to 65,000 clones, 80% to 95% being singletons. The sample consisted of peripheral blood, taken in the first trimester of pregnancy. The receptors originated from a female donor with multiple sclerosis, enrolled in a pregnancy study. CDR3s include the opening cysteine and the closing phenylalanine or tryptophan. The order of the fields is D gene, J gene, V gene, CDR3 protein. A D gene is named only where the DNA matches it firmly.

TRBD2	TRBJ2-3	TRBV5-1	CASSLGGSGGSDTQYF
.	TRBJ1-1	TRBV7-9	CASSLGAGNTEAFF
TRBD2	TRBJ2-3	TRBV6-4	CASHSTGGPTDTQYF
TRBD1	TRBJ1-1	TRBV29-1	CSVQNQGAPGTEAFF
TRBD2	TRBJ2-5	TRBV4-2	CASRRGSSGSEETQYF
TRBD2	TRBJ2-7	TRBV27	CASTPLGGGTGGEQYF
TRBD1	TRBJ2-7	TRBV13	CASSSNPGQGSYEQYF
.	TRBJ1-2	TRBV5-4	CASSWGGPGYTF
.	TRBJ2-7	TRBV6-5	CASSYTSIPYEQYF
TRBD2	TRBJ2-7	TRBV7-2	CASSLDRGSGGAVSYEQYF
.	TRBJ1-2	TRBV23-1	CAIPPGTYGYTF
.	TRBJ1-4	TRBV30	CAWSVLGRGTTNEKLFF
TRBD1	TRBJ2-7	TRBV30	CAWSGDREGYEQYF
.	TRBJ2-2	TRBV7-7	CASSPRVGELFF
TRBD1	TRBJ2-7	TRBV19	CASSWGQGDEQYF
TRBD1	TRBJ2-7	TRBV7-2	CASSHRTGGYEQYF
TRBD2	TRBJ2-1	TRBV2	CASNFLAGNNEQFF
.	TRBJ1-4	TRBV27	CASRTGWTNEKLFF
TRBD2	TRBJ2-2	TRBV9	CASSVDGGTGELFF
.	TRBJ2-5	TRBV5-4	CASSSTGEETQYF
TRBD1	TRBJ1-1	TRBV12-5	CASGGQGAKNTEAFF
.	TRBJ2-3	TRBV4-2	CASSQPGIYTQYF
.	TRBJ1-1	TRBV9	CASSVGDRNTEAFF
TRBD1	TRBJ2-1	TRBV11-1	CASSPGQPLMNEQFF
.	TRBJ2-7	TRBV6-5	CASSGEPPYEQYF
TRBD1	TRBJ2-3	TRBV19	CASSMGQGPDTQYF
.	TRBJ2-7	TRBV5-1	CASSSTGYEQYF
TRBD1	TRBJ1-6	TRBV5-6	CASSLLDRAPNSPLHF
TRBD1	TRBJ2-2	TRBV15	CATRKGGESGELFF
TRBD1	TRBJ1-5	TRBV7-2	CASSLPGQGNQPQHF
TRBD1	TRBJ1-5	TRBV2	CASSPGQLNQPQHF
.	TRBJ2-1	TRBV10-3	CAVTGTSYNEQFF
.	TRBJ2-3	TRBV4-3	CASSLTSFGTDTQYF